A selection of T cell receptor beta chains follows, all from one sample in a study of cytomegalovirus exposure and HLA in healthy donors. Measured with immunoSEQ multiplex PCR; TCRdb has only the in-frame clones, and not every one. The sample contains 150,000 to 200,000 clones, roughly four fifths of which appear only once. Input material: PBMCs. These receptors all come from a man between 18 and 35 years old in good health and CMV-seronegative. CDR3s include the opening cysteine and the closing phenylalanine or tryptophan.

TRBJ1-1	TRBV2	CASSVQGDNEAFF
TRBJ2-1	TRBV4-3	CASSHPRTSGGAGEQFF
TRBJ1-1	TRBV28	CASRSPGGVTEAFF
TRBJ2-7	TRBV5-1	CASSIPGQGSYEQYF
TRBJ1-2	TRBV23-1	CASSQYRANYGYTF
TRBJ2-7	TRBV6-5	CASSYSTSGRYEQYF
TRBJ1-4	TRBV28	CASSSPTGGGEKLFF
TRBJ2-7	TRBV28	CASSSMRQGAGQSFVDEQYF
TRBJ2-5	TRBV7-6	CASSSDRVETQYF
TRBJ2-3	TRBV5-1	CASSSQIGTSGRTDTQYF
TRBJ2-1	TRBV11-1	CASSASANSYNEQFF
TRBJ2-5	TRBV6-5	CASSYYSSGQETQYF
TRBJ2-3	TRBV7-2	CASSLDRQTDTQYF
TRBJ1-6	TRBV15	CATSRDLADPSSPLHF
TRBJ2-7	TRBV5-1	CASSFNNEGIQYF
TRBJ1-2	TRBV19	CASSIQGGTGPRGYTF
TRBJ2-2	TRBV2	CASIQGAHIDTGELFF
TRBJ2-1	TRBV7-6	CASSFGRESYNEQFF
TRBJ2-2	TRBV5-1	CASSSPSGGHTGELFF
TRBJ1-1	TRBV4-3	CASSQDLPSGLGEAFF
TRBJ2-7	TRBV5-4	CASSLGAGSHEQYF
TRBJ1-4	TRBV6-5	CASNRAWNEKLFF
TRBJ2-5	TRBV2	CASRDGSGGWETQYF
TRBJ1-2	TRBV19	CASSKTTGRNYGYTF
TRBJ2-1	TRBV7-7	CASSLTGRNEQFF
TRBJ2-3	TRBV4-3	CASSQDLTRGGSDTQYF
TRBJ1-2	TRBV14	CASSQGQGAFLNYGYTF
TRBJ2-1	TRBV9	CASSPGLAGGVYEQFF
TRBJ2-7	TRBV4-3	CASSQARAGRGPYEQYF
TRBJ2-3	TRBV5-1	CASSLDTYTDTQYF
TRBJ2-1	TRBV9	CASSREDEQFF
TRBJ2-1	TRBV7-9	CATTEASGYNEQFF
TRBJ2-2	TRBV7-2	CASSSLAGGNTGELFF
TRBJ1-1	TRBV2	CASTEGEGTEAFF
TRBJ1-3	TRBV28	CASEGAGNTIYF
TRBJ2-2	TRBV7-9	CASSLPGNTGELFF
TRBJ2-3	TRBV4-1	CASSQDFGLGGTSGPDTQYF
TRBJ1-5	TRBV6-1	CASSVGGQPQHF